This passage covers 13 T cell receptor beta chains from one sample sequenced in a study of T cells in Graves' hyperthyroidism and ophthalmopathy. The TCR beta CDR3 regions underwent amplification using RNA transcripts as the source. The TCR CDR3 was amplified in a first-round RT-PCR using the HTBI primer set. TCRdb re-derived calls from the multiplex PCR reads in MiXCR, one entry per CDR3 protein. The data contain a few hundred thousand distinct CDR3 sequences, roughly a sixth of them seen just once; the ten biggest clones take up less than 30%. Sequencing was carried out using blood. The receptors come from a woman aged 30 to 39 with Graves' ophthalmopathy.

CDR3 DNA: TGCAGCGTTGAAGGCCCCGCCAGCGGGAGAGACGAGCAGTACTTC. This sequence encodes CSVEGPASGRDEQYF. The chain links TRBV29-1 to TRBJ2-7; 8 bases line up with TRBD2. The CDR3 is 15 amino acids. The V gene end was trimmed by 1 base and the J gene end by 5 bases; junction bases not matched to a gene: 10. The germline V gene has CDR1 SQVTM and CDR2 ANQGSEA.

The chain links TRBV5-6 to TRBJ1-5, with D unclear. The germline CDR1 and CDR2 sequences are SGHDT and YYEEEE. The CDR3 extends over 15 amino acids. V was clipped by 2 bases and J by 6 bases, with 15 bases between them. The CDR3 protein is CASSFGSRVGQPQHF. CDR3 DNA sequence: TGTGCCAGCAGCTTCGGTTCAAGGGTAGGTCAGCCCCAGCATTTT.

The chain has TRBV11-2 and TRBJ2-7; tentatively, D is TRBD2 (6 bases). Trimming stripped 3 bases from V and 3 bases from J, with 9 bases between. The CDR3 totals 13 residues. Looked up from germline, CDR1 is SGHAT and CDR2 is FQNNGV. The CDR3 spells CASSLSRGYEQYF. The CDR3 DNA reads as TGTGCCAGCAGCTTGTCGCGGGGCTACGAGCAGTACTTC.

This clonotype was counted between two and nine times. This chain connects TRBV19 to TRBJ1-2; 8 bases are shared with TRBD1. The CDR3 is 17 amino acids. J was trimmed by 6 bases and V by 5 bases; bases with no gene match: 17. Germline V gene sequence: CDR1 LNHDA, CDR2 SQIVND (reference sequence). CDR3 in DNA: TGTGCCAGTAGTCTACGGGCCCCGACCGGACAGGGAAATGGCTACACCTTC. This translates into CASSLRAPTGQGNGYTF.

This clonotype occurred a few times. CDR3 in DNA: TGTGCCAGCAGTTCCGCCCGCAGGAGCTCCTACAATGAGCAGTTCTTC. Its translation is CASSSARRSSYNEQFF. The chain links TRBV28 to TRBJ2-1; the D is unclear. The CDR3 covers 16 residues. Germline CDR1 is MDHEN and CDR2 is SYDVKM. The V and J ends lost 4 bases and 0 bases respectively, with 13 bases between them.

A note on this clonotype: A much bigger clone sits one base away, suggesting this may be a read error. The chain is built from TRBV18 and TRBJ2-1; 11 bases line up with TRBD2. From germline, CDR1 is KGHSH and CDR2 LQKENI. This CDR3 region has 16 residues. The CDR3 sequence is CANSPWGTSGYNEQFF. CDR3 DNA: TGTGCCAACTCACCTTGGGGGACTAGCGGATACAATGAGCAGTTCTTC.

This clonotype was seen ten or more times. The chain employs TRBV7-9 and TRBJ1-2; possible D gene TRBD1, 5 bases. The CDR3 loop spans 15 amino acids. Germline loops: CDR1 SEHNR, CDR2 FQNEAQ (reference sequence). Trimming removed 2 bases at V and 5 bases at J, with 15 bases between. The CDR3 here is CASSLLSSGPYGYTF. DNA for the CDR3: TGTGCCAGCAGCTTATTATCGTCAGGGCCTTATGGCTACACCTTC. Combining the CDR3 with reference TRBV7-9 and TRBJ1-2 gives the whole variable domain DTGVSQNPRHKITKRGQNVTFRCDPISEHNRLYWYRQTLGQGPEFLTYFQNEAQLEKSRLLSDRFSAERPKGSFSTLEIQRTEQGDSAMYLCASSLLSSGPYGYTFGSGTRLTVV.

This clonotype was observed at least ten times. This rearrangement joins TRBV6-2 or TRBV6-3 to TRBJ2-1; weak D call: TRBD2 (6 bases). The germline V gene has CDR1 MNHEY and CDR2 SVGEGT. The CDR3 totals 14 residues. The V end lost 3 bases, the J end lost 9 bases, and 15 bases lay between the germline ends. The chain's CDR3 is CASSYKRGTGEQFF. The CDR3 coding sequence is TGTGCCAGCAGTTATAAACGGGGGACGGGTGAGCAGTTCTTC.

This clonotype turned up a few times. CDR3 sequence (DNA): TGTGCCAGTACCGATGACAGGGTGAACTATGGCTACACCTTC. Translating gives CASTDDRVNYGYTF. This rearrangement joins TRBV19 to TRBJ1-2; 7 bases fit TRBD1. From germline, CDR1 is LNHDA and CDR2 SQIVND (reference sequence). CDR3 length equals 14 residues. V lost 7 bases to trimming and J lost 2 bases; unmatched junction nucleotides: 7.

Many counts were recorded for this clonotype. The germline gene is not matched at one end of the junction; a read error may be the cause. This chain uses TRBV3-1 with TRBJ2-7; D ambiguous. Germline assignment: CDR1 LGHDT and CDR2 YNNKEL (reference sequence). The CDR3 extends over 13 amino acids. The CDR3 bases are TGTGCCAGCAGGCAAGCCCCAAATGACGAGCAGTACTTC. This translates into CASRQAPNDEQYF.

In its sample, this clonotype was seen a few times. The genes are TRBV30 and TRBJ1-6, with D possibly TRBD1 on 5 matching bases. CDR1 is GTSNPN and CDR2 is SVGIG in the germline V gene (reference sequence). The CDR3 runs 15 residues. V was trimmed by 3 bases and J by 4 bases, leaving 13 bases between them. CDR3 sequence reads: CAWRGRTSYNSPLHF. The CDR3 nucleotides are TGTGCCTGGAGGGGGCGGACATCATATAATTCACCCCTCCACTTT.

This clonotype was observed many times. The genes are TRBV6-2 or TRBV6-3 and TRBJ1-5; D remains unclear. Trimming took off 6 bases at V and 4 bases at J, with 19 bases between the two ends. Germline V gives CDR1 MNHEY, CDR2 SVGEGT. The CDR3 sequence is 16 residues long. DNA of the CDR3: TGTGCCAGCAGCCCCGGGGTGAGCGTAGAAAATCAGCCCCAGCATTTT. It encodes CASSPGVSVENQPQHF.

In this sample, this clonotype turned up many times. V usage is TRBV2 and J usage is TRBJ2-7; 9 positions agree with TRBD1. CDR1 is SNHLY, CDR2 FYNNEI, per germline. Germline trimming cut 6 bases from V and 3 bases from J; bases unmatched to any gene: 9. This CDR3 has 15 amino acids. CDR3 region: CASSQFGQGIYEQYF. The CDR3 nucleotides read TGTGCCAGCAGCCAGTTCGGACAGGGGATCTACGAGCAGTACTTC.